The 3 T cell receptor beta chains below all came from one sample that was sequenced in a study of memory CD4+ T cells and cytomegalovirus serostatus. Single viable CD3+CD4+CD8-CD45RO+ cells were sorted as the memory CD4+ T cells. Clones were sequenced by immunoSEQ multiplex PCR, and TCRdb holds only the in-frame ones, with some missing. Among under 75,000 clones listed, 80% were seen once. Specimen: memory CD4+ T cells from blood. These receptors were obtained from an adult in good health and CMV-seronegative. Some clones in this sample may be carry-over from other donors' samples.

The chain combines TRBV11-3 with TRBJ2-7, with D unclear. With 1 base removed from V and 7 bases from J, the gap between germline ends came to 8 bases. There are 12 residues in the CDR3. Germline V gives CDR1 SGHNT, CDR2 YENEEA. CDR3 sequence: CASSLVLREQYF. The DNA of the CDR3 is TGTGCCAGCAGCTTAGTCTTACGGGAGCAGTACTTC.

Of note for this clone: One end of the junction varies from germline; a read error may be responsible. This CDR3 is CATSRDPGSVSLLFF. CDR3 bases: TGTGCCACCAGCAGAGATCCCGGGTCGGTGTCCCTACTGTTCTTC. The chain carries TRBV15 and TRBJ2-4; D call uncertain. There are 15 residues in the CDR3. The V gene's germline CDR1 is LNHNV and CDR2 YYDKDF (reference sequence).

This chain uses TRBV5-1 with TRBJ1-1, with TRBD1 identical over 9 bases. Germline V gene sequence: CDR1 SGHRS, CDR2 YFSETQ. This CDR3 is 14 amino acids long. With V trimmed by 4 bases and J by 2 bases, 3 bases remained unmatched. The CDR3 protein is CASSGQGLNTEAFF. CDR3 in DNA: TGCGCCAGCAGCGGACAGGGGCTTAACACTGAAGCTTTCTTT.